This record covers a single TCR beta chain. As yet, its antigen is unknown. This CDR3 is built from 16 residues. The study made its TRB cDNA libraries by 5' RACE, adding UMI labels. TCRdb re-called the 5' RACE reads, yielding one record per CDR3 amino acid sequence without DNA. The sample totals more than 65,000 distinct CDR3 sequences. This sample stems from a study of CXCR3-negative and CXCR3-positive naive CD8 T cells. For the study at large: TRB reads totalled about 135 million, about 1.5 +/- 0.3 million per library.

General study results and limits: Comparably high diversity was seen in both naive subsets, and much lower diversity in memory CD8+ cells. Cryopreservation partially lowered CXCR3 expression, so most assays used fresh PBMCs. TRBV-TRBJ usage matched between naive CXCR3-negative and CXCR3-positive cells but not between memory cells.

The genes are TRBV23-1 and TRBJ2-5; TCRdb picks TRBD1, but there is no DNA to check that call. TRBV23-1 belongs to the ORF category, with a function that is uncertain. The material sequenced was naive CXCR3- CD8+ T cells from blood. Subset meaning: CD45RO-CCR7+CD27+CD95- naive CD8+ T cells lacking CXCR3 (TNR3-). The receptor comes from a human donor in good health. Some clones in this sample may be carry-over from other donors' samples. The CDR3 loop reads CASSHPDRTIQETQYF.